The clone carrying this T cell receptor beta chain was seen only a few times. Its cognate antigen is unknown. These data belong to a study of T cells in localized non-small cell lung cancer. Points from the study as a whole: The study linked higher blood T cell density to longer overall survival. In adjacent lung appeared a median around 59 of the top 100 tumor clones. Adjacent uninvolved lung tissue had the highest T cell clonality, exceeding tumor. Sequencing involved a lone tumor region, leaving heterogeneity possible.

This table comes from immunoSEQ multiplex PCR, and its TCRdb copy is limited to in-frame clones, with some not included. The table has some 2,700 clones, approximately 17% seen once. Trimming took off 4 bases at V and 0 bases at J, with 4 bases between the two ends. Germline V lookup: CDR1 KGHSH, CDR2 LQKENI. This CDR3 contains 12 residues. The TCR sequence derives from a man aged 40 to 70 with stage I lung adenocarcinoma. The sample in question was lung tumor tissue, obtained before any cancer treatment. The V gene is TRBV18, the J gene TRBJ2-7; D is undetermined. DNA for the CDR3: TGTGCCAGCTCACTTAGCTCCTACGAGCAGTACGTC. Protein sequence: CASSLSSYEQYV.